This TCR beta chain was retrieved from a study of identifying expanded T cells in peripheral blood. Study outcomes and limitations: Technical replicates showed about 1.1 changed clones; two weeks roughly 16; four weeks 19.

Healthy donors had no documented immune events, such as infections, while sampled. Comments on this clone: What it binds is not known.

The CDR3 covers 16 residues. The ends lost 0 bases at V and 7 bases at J; junction bases unmatched: 5. The germline CDR1 and CDR2 sequences are KGHSH and LQKENI. TCRdb's table, derived via immunoSEQ multiplex PCR, lists solely in-frame clones and lacks some. The repertoire holds approximately 100,000 clones, with around 89% as singletons. The source material was blood. The receptor comes from a person between 18 and 70 years old in good health. The chain combines TRBV18 with TRBJ2-1; 11 nucleotides match TRBD2. The CDR3, as DNA: TGTGCCAGCTCACCACCGTTCCCTAGCGGGGGGAATGAGCAGTTCTTC. It is translated as CASSPPFPSGGNEQFF.